This TCR beta chain comes out of a study of T cell responses to AZD1222 COVID-19 vaccine. Study-wide results and limits: The breadth and depth of Spike-specific TCRs increased once two AZD1222 doses had been given. Seropositive status at baseline applied to only a handful of AZD1222 recipients. CD4 TCRs linked to vaccination spanned spike, dominating at 160-218 and 743-854.

CDR1 is MDHEN and CDR2 is SYDVKM in the germline V gene. With 6 bases removed from V and 6 bases from J, the gap between germline ends came to 9 bases. The CDR3 runs 12 residues. To note about this clone: Antigen: not known.

Clones were sequenced by immunoSEQ multiplex PCR, and TCRdb holds only the in-frame ones, with some missing. The sample comprises about 200,000 clones, roughly nine tenths of which are singletons, and about 3.5% rests with the top ten. This chain links TRBV28 with TRBJ1-5; D is undetermined. This clonotype was sampled from an adult who received the AZD1222 COVID-19 vaccine. The material sequenced was peripheral blood, taken 28 days after the second AZD1222 dose. Here the CDR3 reads CASRGNSQPQHF. DNA for the CDR3: TGTGCCAGCAGAGGGAATAGTCAGCCCCAGCATTTT.